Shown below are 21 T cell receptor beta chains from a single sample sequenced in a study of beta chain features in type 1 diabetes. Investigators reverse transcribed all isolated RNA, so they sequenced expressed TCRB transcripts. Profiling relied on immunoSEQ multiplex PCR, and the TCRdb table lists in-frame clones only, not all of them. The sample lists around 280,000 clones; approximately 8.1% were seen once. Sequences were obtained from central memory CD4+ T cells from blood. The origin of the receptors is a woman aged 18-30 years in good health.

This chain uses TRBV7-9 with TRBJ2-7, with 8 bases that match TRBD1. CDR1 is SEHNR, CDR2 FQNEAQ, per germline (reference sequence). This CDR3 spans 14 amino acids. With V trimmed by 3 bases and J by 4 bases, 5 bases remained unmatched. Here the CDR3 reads CASSFGTGGYEQYF. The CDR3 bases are TGTGCCAGCAGCTTCGGAACAGGGGGTTACGAGCAGTACTTC.

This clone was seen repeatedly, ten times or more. Here the CDR3 reads CASSVSGTAGEKLFF. The CDR3, as DNA: TGTGCCAGCAGCGTCTCCGGGACAGCAGGTGAAAAACTGTTTTTT. The chain is built from TRBV9 and TRBJ1-4, with 7 bases lining up with TRBD1. CDR3 length: 15 residues. Germline CDR1 and CDR2: SGDLS and YYNGEE. With V trimmed by 2 bases and J by 7 bases, 8 bases remained unmatched.

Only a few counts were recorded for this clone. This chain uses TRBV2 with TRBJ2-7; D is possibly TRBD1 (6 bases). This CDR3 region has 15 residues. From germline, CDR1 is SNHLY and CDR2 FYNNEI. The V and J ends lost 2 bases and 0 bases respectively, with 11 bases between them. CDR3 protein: CASSERTDSSYEQYF. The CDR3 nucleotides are TGTGCCAGCAGTGAACGGACAGACAGCTCCTACGAGCAGTACTTC.

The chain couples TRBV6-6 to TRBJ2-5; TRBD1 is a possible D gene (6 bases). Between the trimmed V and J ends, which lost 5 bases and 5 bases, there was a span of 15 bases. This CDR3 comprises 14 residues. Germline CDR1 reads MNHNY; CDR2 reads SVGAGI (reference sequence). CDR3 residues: CASSRLGAWETQYF. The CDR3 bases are TGTGCCAGCAGTCGCCTGGGGGCGTGGGAGACCCAGTACTTC.

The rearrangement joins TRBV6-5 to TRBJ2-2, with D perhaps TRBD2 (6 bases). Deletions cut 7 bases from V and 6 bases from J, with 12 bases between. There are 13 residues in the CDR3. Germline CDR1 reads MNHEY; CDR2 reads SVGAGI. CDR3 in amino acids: CASTSSVPGELFF. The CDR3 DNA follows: TGTGCCAGCACCTCTAGCGTTCCCGGGGAGCTGTTTTTT.

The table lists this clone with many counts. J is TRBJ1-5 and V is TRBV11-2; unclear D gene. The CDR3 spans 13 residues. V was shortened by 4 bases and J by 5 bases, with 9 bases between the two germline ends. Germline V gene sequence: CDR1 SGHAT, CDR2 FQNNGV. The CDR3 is CASSSGSYQPQHF. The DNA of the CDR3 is TGTGCCAGCAGCTCGGGGAGTTATCAGCCCCAGCATTTT.

CDR3 coding DNA: TGTGCCAGCAGCTCAGGACAGCCCAATCAGCCCCAGCATTTT. Residues: CASSSGQPNQPQHF. The V and J genes are TRBV11-3 and TRBJ1-5; possible D gene TRBD1, 6 bases. CDR1 and CDR2 (germline): SGHNT, YENEEA. This CDR3 has 14 amino acids. Trimming shortened V by 4 bases and J by 3 bases, and 10 bases separated the two germline ends.

CDR3 sequence reads: CASQKYGQGASGYTF. The CDR3 bases are TGTGCCAGCCAAAAATACGGACAGGGGGCGAGTGGCTACACCTTC. The rearrangement links TRBV25-1 to TRBJ1-2; TRBD1 aligns across 11 bases. Unmatched junction bases numbered 12, after V lost 8 bases and J lost 7 bases. CDR1 and CDR2 (germline): MGHDK, SYGVNS. This CDR3 region has 15 residues.

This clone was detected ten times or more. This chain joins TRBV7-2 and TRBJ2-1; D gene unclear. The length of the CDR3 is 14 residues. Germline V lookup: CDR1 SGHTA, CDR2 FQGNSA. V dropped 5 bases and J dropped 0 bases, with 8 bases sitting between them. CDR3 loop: CASSEISSYNEQFF. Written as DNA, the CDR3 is TGTGCCAGCAGCGAGATTAGCTCCTACAATGAGCAGTTCTTC.

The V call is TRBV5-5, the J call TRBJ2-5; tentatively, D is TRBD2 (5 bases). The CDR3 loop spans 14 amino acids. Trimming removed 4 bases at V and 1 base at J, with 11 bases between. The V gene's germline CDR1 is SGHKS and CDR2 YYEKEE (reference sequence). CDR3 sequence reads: CASSTIRGQETQYF. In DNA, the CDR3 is TGTGCCAGCAGCACGATACGGGGCCAAGAGACCCAGTACTTC.

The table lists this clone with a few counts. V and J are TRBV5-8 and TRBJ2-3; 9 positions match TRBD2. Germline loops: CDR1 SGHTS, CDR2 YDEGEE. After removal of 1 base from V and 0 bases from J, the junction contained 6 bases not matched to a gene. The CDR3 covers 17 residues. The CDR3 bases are TGTGCCAGCAGCTTGTTTGCTAGCGGGGCTAGCACAGATACGCAGTATTTT. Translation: CASSLFASGASTDTQYF.

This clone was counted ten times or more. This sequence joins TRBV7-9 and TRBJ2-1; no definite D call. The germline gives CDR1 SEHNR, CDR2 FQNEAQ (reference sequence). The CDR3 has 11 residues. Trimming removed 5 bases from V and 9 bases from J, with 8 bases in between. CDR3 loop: CASSPYGEQFF. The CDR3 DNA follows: TGTGCCAGCAGCCCCTACGGTGAGCAGTTCTTC.

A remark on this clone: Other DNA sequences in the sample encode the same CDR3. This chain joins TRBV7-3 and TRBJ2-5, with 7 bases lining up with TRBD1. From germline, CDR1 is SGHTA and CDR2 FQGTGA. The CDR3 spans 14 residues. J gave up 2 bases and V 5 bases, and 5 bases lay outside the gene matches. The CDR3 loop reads CASSPGQRQETQYF. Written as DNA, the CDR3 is TGTGCCAGCAGCCCGGGACAGCGTCAAGAGACCCAGTACTTC.

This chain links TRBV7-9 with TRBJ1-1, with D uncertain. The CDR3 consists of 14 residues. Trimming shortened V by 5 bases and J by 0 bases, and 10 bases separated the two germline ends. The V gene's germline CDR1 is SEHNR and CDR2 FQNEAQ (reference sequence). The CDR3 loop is CASSRGSVNTEAFF. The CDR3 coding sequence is TGTGCCAGCAGCCGAGGCTCGGTGAACACTGAAGCTTTCTTT.

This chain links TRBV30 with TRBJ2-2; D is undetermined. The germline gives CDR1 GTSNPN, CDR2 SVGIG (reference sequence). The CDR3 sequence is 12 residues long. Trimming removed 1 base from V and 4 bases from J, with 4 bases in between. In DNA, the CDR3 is TGTGCCTGGAGTGCCCCCACCGGGGAGCTGTTTTTT. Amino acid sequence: CAWSAPTGELFF.

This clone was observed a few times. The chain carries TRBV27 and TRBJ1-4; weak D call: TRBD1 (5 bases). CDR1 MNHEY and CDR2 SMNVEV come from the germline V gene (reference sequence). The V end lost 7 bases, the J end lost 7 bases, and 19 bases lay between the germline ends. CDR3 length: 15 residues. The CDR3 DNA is TGTGCCAGCAAGACCTTGAAGAGCGGGGGTGAAAAACTGTTTTTT. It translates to CASKTLKSGGEKLFF.

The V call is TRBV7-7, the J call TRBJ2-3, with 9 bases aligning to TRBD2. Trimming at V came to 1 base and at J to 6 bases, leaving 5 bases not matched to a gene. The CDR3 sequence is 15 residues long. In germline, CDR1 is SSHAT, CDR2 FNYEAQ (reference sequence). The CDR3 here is CASSLGGGGADTQYF. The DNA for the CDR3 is TGTGCCAGCAGCTTAGGTGGCGGGGGGGCCGATACGCAGTATTTT. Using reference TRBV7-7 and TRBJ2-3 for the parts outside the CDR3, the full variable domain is GAGVSQSPRYKVTKRGQDVTLRCDPISSHATLYWYQQALGQGPEFLTYFNYEAQPDKSGLPSDRFSAERPEGSISTLTIQRTEQRDSAMYRCASSLGGGGADTQYFGPGTRLTVL.

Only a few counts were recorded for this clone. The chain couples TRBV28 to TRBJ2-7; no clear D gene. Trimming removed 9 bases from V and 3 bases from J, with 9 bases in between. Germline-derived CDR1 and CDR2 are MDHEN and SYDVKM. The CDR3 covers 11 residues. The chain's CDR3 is CAREYGYEQYV. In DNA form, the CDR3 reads TGTGCCAGAGAGTATGGCTACGAGCAGTACGTC.

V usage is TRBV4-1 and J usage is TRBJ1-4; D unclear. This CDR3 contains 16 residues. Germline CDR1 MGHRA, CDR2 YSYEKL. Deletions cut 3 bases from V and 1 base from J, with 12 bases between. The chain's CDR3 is CASSHPRKETNEKLFF. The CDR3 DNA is TGCGCCAGCAGCCACCCCCGCAAGGAAACTAATGAAAAACTGTTTTTT.

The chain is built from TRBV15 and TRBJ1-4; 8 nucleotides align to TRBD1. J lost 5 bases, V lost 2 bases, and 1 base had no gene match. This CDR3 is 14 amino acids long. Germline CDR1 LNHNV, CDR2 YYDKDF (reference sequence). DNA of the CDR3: TGTGCCACCAGCAGAAGACAGGGGAATGAAAAACTGTTTTTT. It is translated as CATSRRQGNEKLFF.

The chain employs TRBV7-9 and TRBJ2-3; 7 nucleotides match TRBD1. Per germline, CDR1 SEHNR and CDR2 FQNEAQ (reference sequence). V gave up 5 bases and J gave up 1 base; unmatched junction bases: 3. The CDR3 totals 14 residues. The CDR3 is CASSRTGRTDTQYF. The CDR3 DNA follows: TGTGCCAGCAGCCGGACAGGCCGCACAGATACGCAGTATTTT.